This T cell receptor beta chain was identified in a study of human T cells and chemical hapten exposure (dated by TCRdb to the early 2020s). Concerning the study at large: For sensitization, 2% DPC in acetone was applied to a roughly 2 cm by roughly 2 cm area of upper inner arm skin. Blood samples were taken from patients before sensitization (week 0) and then at 2, 6 and about 24 weeks after DPC sensitization. Throughout the approximately 25-week study period, patients were also given weekly therapeutic DPC doses on the scalp. The mostly female patient cohort included alopecia areata with under or over 50% scalp involvement, alopecia totalis and alopecia universalis. Libraries were combined into a pool for sequencing, and differences in TCR yield between samples came mainly from small differences in library volumes within the pool. Patch testing was done on the upper back using Finn chambers containing 0.01% DPC, and results were scored after 6 days according to International Contact Dermatitis Research Group standards. Blood for TCR sequencing was provided by twenty-nine alopecia patients at one to four time points (pre-sensitization, 2, 6 and 24 weeks). Peripheral blood TCR repertoire changes were tracked in vivo in alopecia patients during primary and secondary sensitization to the hapten diphenylcyclopropenone (DPC). Results and caveats for the whole study, not just this receptor: All patients had alopecia, a presumed autoimmune disease, so their immune response might differ from that of healthy individuals. The number of PT1 expanded TCRs positively correlated with patch test score, significant at thresholds 8, 16 and 32 but not 4. DPC sensitization did not change how many TCRs were above 1 in 1000 frequency, and no evidence was found of alterations in global repertoire structure. Significantly more large CDR3 similarity clusters were formed by expanded TCRs than by pre-sensitization or healthy control sets, consistent with antigen-driven responses. Repeated subsampling changed both the strength of the expansion versus patch-test correlation and the threshold at which that correlation became significant.

Library generation was performed with RACE. TCRdb records NextSeq 500 as the sequencer. Library preparation attached unique molecular identifiers to individual cDNA molecules for quantitative, reproducible TCR counting. From each blood RNA sample, both TCR alpha and TCR beta chains were sequenced. The source study handled its data this way. A median of roughly 98,000 TCRs per sample was observed, with a range of roughly 20,000 to 700,000. The Decombinator software suite was used to annotate the V, J and CDR3 of the TCR reads. For PS versus PT1 abundance plots, all samples were subsampled to the same number of TCRs (28,000). TCRs were defined as expanded if absent before sensitization and observed at least eight times at the 2-week time point. TCRdb reprocessing: public reads trimmed at Q25 with fastp, clones called with MiXCR, in-frame beta chains kept. All rows with the same CDR3 protein become a single entry with the most common DNA and genes. The V and J calls here are based on TCRdb, not the publication. In this sample the table shows about 190,000 distinct CDR3 sequences, around 23% of which occur a single time. Jointly, the top ten make up 2.5% of the sample.

V is cut by 5 bases and J by 5 bases, and the space between the germline ends is 19 bases. Measured from the cysteine to the phenylalanine, the CDR3 is 14 residues long. Of all the DNA, just the CDR3 is kept, 42 bases in frame from base 1. Based on the germline V gene, the CDR1 and CDR2 sequences are SQVTM and ANQGSEA. This specimen's time point label, per the study, means: patch test 3, about 24 weeks after DPC sensitization. The intended sense of this specimen's treatment or condition label: therapeutic diphenylcyclopropenone sensitization with weekly scalp DPC. Blood at each patch-test visit was drawn before the patch test was applied. To be eligible, patients had to be aged 18 to 70, diagnosed with alopecia and judged suitable for DPC therapy, while pregnant patients were excluded. Unfractionated whole blood was collected in Tempus Blood RNA tubes, and total RNA was extracted from that blood.

Notes on this clonotype: No cognate antigen has been identified for it. One base away there is no much larger clone; base qualities are not given.

The clonotype originates from a woman aged 40 to 49 with alopecia areata. Some clones in this sample may be carry-over from other donors' samples. Rearrangement joined TRBV29-1 to TRBJ2-7; the D gene is perhaps TRBD1, on 6 matching bases. Sequenced material: whole blood, taken in connection with sensitization to the hapten diphenylcyclopropenone (DPC). Read as DNA, the sequence is TGCAGCGTTTCTACAGGGTATCGTTCGGACGAGCAGTACTTC. The encoded protein is CSVSTGYRSDEQYF.